This TCR beta chain derives from a study of PD-1 blockade in classical Hodgkin lymphoma. V gave up 7 bases and J gave up 5 bases, with 14 bases separating them. There are 13 residues in the CDR3. Germline CDR1 ENHRY, CDR2 SYGVKD. The repertoire was sequenced with immunoSEQ multiplex PCR; TCRdb's copy has only in-frame clones and lacks some. The sample includes approximately 100,000 clones, 85% to 90% seen only once; the top ten take about 6.4%. Each patient relapsed following autologous stem cell transplantation, and prior brentuximab vedotin exposure differed. This TCR came from a human donor with classical Hodgkin lymphoma. Sequenced here: peripheral blood mononuclear cells (PBMCs), sampled before the second cycle of nivolumab. V gene TRBV10-3 combines with J gene TRBJ2-5; D could derive from TRBD1 or TRBD2 (6 bases each). As DNA, the CDR3 is TGTGCCATCACCGAGGGGGGAACCGAGACCCAGTACTTC. It encodes CAITEGGTETQYF.